This T cell receptor beta chain appears in the sequencing data of a study of cytomegalovirus exposure and HLA in healthy donors. 60 Vbeta and 13 Jbeta primers were used in PCR. Using immunoSEQ multiplex PCR, the repertoire was profiled, and TCRdb retains in-frame clones only, with some absent. This sample yields around 140,000 clones, of which approximately 80% are seen a single time; over 2% belongs to the top ten. CDR1 SGDLS and CDR2 YYNGEE come from the germline V gene. V gave up 0 bases and J gave up 4 bases, with 9 bases separating them. The CDR3 is made up of 14 amino acids. The source of this sequence is a man in his forties or fifties in good health and CMV-seronegative. The sequencing sample was made of PBMCs. The chain carries TRBV9 and TRBJ2-3, with D maybe TRBD2 (5 bases). This chain's CDR3 is CASSVAGFADTQYF. In DNA form, the CDR3 reads TGTGCCAGCAGCGTAGCGGGGTTTGCAGATACGCAGTATTTT.